Given below is one T cell receptor beta chain in context. The target antigen is unknown. Running of the v3.0 immunoSEQ assay took place at survey level. Method: immunoSEQ multiplex PCR; TCRdb's copy keeps in-frame clones and lacks some. The sample includes roughly 25,000 clones, just under 85% of them seen just once. The data were obtained in a study of long-term antiretroviral therapy in people with HIV. Study observations and caveats: Post-treatment diversity went higher with ART but stayed below transplant donor controls.

The CDR3 is made up of 12 amino acids. Deletions cut 4 bases from V and 5 bases from J, with 9 bases between. Germline V gives CDR1 SGDLS, CDR2 YYNGEE. V is TRBV9 and J is TRBJ1-2, with D possibly being TRBD1 (5 bases). The clonotype comes from a man under 40 with HIV. Sequenced material: unsorted PBMCs, taken 0.7 years before starting antiretroviral therapy. The CDR3 coding sequence is TGTGCCAGCAGCTGGGGGGAGTATGGCTACACCTTC. Translated, it gives CASSWGEYGYTF.